Sequencing of this TCR beta chain was carried out in a study of blood T cell repertoires in COVID-19. Study information: There were acute and convalescent COVID-19 samples, and they came from the United States, Italy and Spain.

V shed 8 bases and J 6 bases; nucleotides not matched to a gene: 6. From germline, CDR1 is MNHEY and CDR2 SVGAGI. This CDR3 comprises 12 residues. Sequencing used immunoSEQ multiplex PCR; TCRdb keeps in-frame clones, though not all of them. The sample holds tens of thousands of clones, about 90% seen once. The chain employs TRBV6-5 and TRBJ1-1; TRBD1 agrees at 7 bases. Sequenced material: peripheral blood. The receptor was isolated from a human donor in a cohort sampled during active COVID-19. The CDR3 DNA reads TGTGCCAGCCTAAGACAGGGCCCTGAAGCTTTCTTT. This sequence encodes CASLRQGPEAFF.